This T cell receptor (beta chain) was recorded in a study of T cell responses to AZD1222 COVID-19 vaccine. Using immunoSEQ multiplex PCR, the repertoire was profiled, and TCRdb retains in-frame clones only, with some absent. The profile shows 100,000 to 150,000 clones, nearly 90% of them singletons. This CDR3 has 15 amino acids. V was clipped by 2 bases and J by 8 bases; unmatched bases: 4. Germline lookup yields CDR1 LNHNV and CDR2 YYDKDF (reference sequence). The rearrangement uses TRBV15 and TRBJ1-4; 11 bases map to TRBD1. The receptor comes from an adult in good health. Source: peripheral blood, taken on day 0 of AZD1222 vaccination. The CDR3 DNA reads TGTGCCACCAGCAGACAAGGGACAGGGGGGGAAAAACTGTTTTTT. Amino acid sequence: CATSRQGTGGEKLFF.